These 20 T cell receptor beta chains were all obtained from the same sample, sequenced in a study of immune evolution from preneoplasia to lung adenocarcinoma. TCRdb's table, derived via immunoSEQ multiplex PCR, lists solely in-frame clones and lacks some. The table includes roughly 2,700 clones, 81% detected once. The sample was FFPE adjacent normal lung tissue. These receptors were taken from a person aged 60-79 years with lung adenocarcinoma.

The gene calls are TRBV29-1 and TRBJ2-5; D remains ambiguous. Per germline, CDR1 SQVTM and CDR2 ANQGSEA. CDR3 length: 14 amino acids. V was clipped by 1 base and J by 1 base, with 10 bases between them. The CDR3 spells CSVEAPHTQETQYF. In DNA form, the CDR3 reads TGCAGCGTTGAAGCCCCCCATACCCAAGAGACCCAGTACTTC.

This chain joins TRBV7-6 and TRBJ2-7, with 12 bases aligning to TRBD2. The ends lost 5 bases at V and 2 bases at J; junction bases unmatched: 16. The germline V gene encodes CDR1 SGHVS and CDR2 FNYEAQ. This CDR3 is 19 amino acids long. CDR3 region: CASSPRPLGLAGTAYEQYF. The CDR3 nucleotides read TGTGCCAGCAGCCCGAGACCCCTAGGACTAGCGGGGACCGCCTACGAGCAGTACTTC.

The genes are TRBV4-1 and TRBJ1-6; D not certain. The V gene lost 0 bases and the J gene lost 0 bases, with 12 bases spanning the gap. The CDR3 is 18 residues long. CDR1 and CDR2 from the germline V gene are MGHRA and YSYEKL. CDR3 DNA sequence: TGCGCCAGCAGCCAAGATAGTGGGCTGAGCTCCTATAATTCACCCCTCCACTTT. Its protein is CASSQDSGLSSYNSPLHF.

DNA for the CDR3: TGTGCCAGTATCCCTACAACAGGGGGCTACGAAAAACTGTTTTTT. Its translation: CASIPTTGGYEKLFF. The chain couples TRBV19 to TRBJ1-4; 9 nucleotides agree with TRBD1. V dropped 7 bases and J dropped 8; count of bases not matched to a gene: 11. Per germline, CDR1 LNHDA and CDR2 SQIVND (reference sequence). The CDR3 length is 15 residues.

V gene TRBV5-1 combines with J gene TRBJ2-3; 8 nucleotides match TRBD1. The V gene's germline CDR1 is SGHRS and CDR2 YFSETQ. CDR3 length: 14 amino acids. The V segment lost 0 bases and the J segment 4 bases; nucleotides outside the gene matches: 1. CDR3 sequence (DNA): TGCGCCAGCAGCTTGGCGGACAGGGCAGATACGCAGTATTTT. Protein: CASSLADRADTQYF.

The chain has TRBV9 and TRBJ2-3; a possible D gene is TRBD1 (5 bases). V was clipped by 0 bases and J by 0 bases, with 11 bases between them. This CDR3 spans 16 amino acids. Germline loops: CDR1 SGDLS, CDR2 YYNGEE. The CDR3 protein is CASSVDFAGSTDTQYF. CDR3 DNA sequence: TGTGCCAGCAGCGTAGATTTTGCAGGGAGCACAGATACGCAGTATTTT.

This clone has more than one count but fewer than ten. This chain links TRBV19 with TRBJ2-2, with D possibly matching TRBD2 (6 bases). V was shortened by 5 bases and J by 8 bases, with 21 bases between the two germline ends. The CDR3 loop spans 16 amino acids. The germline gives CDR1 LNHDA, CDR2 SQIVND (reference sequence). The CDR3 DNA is TGTGCCAGTAGTGAGGCACTAGCCGATAAAACGGGGGAGCTGTTTTTT. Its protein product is CASSEALADKTGELFF.

The CDR3 region has the DNA TGTGCCAGCAGCCAAGATCGTAGCACAGATACGCAGTATTTT. This sequence encodes CASSQDRSTDTQYF. The chain couples TRBV4-2 to TRBJ2-3; no clear D gene. Germline V gives CDR1 LGHNA, CDR2 YNFKEQ. CDR3 length: 14 residues. The ends were cut back, 0 bases at V and 0 bases at J, with 4 bases in the middle.

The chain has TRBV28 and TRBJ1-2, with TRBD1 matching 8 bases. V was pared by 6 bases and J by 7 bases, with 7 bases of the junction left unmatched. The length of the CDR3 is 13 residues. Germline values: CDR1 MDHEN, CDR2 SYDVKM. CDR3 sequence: CASSPMDRAGYTF. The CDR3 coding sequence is TGTGCCAGCAGCCCTATGGACAGGGCTGGCTACACCTTC.

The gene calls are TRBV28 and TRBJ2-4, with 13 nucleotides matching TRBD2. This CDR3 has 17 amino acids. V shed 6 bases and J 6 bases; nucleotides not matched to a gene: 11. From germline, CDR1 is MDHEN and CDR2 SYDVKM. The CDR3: CASRNGLAGVGGNIQYF. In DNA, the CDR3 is TGTGCCAGCAGAAACGGACTAGCGGGAGTTGGTGGAAACATTCAGTACTTC.

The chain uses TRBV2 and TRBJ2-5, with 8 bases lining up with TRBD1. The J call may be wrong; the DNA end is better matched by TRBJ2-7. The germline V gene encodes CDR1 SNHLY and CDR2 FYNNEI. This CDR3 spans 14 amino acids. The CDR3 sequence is CASMRTGSSYEQYF. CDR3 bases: TGTGCCAGCATGCGGACAGGGAGCTCCTACGAGCAGTACTTC.

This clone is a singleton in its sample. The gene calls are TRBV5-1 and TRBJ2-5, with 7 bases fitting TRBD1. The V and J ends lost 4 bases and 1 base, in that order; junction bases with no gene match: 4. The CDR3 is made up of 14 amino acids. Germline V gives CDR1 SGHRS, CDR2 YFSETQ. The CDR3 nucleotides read TGCGCCAGCAGCGTGGGGACAGCCCAAGAGACCCAGTACTTC. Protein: CASSVGTAQETQYF. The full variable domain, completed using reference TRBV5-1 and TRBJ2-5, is KAGVTQTPRYLIKTRGQQVTLSCSPISGHRSVSWYQQTPGQGLQFLFEYFSETQRNKGNFPGRFSGRQFSNSRSEMNVSTLELGDSALYLCASSVGTAQETQYFGPGTRLLVL.

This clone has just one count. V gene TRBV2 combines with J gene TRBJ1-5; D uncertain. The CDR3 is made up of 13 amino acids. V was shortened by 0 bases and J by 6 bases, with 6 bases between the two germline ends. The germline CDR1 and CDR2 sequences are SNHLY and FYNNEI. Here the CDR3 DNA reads TGTGCCAGCAGTGAAGCGCTGCTTCAGCCCCAGCATTTT. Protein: CASSEALLQPQHF.

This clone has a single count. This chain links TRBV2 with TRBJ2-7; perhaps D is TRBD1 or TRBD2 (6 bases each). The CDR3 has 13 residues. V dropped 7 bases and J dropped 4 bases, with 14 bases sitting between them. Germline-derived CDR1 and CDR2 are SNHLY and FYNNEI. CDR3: CASTDRGTYEQYF. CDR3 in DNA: TGTGCCAGCACCGACCGGGGGACATACGAGCAGTACTTC.

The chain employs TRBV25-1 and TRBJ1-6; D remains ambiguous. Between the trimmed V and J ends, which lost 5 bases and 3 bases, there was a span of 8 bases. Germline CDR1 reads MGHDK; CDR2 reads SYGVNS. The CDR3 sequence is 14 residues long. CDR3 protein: CASSQALYNSPLHF. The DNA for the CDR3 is TGTGCCAGCAGTCAAGCCCTCTATAATTCACCCCTCCACTTT. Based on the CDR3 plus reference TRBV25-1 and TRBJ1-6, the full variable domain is EADIYQTPRYLVIGTGKKITLECSQTMGHDKMYWYQQDPGMELHLIHYSYGVNSTEKGDLSSESTVSRIRTEHFPLTLESARPSHTSQYLCASSQALYNSPLHFGNGTRLTVT.

CDR3 DNA: TGTGCCAGCAGCCGGGGACAGGTTTTAAGTGGCGGGGAGCTGTTTTTT. Its translation is CASSRGQVLSGGELFF. This chain links TRBV5-4 with TRBJ2-2; 8 bases line up with TRBD1. Germline CDR1 and CDR2: SGHNT and YYREEE (reference sequence). V was pared by 4 bases and J by 7 bases, with 12 bases of the junction left unmatched. This CDR3 region has 16 residues. Variable domain in full (rest from reference TRBV5-4 and TRBJ2-2): ETGVTQSPTHLIKTRGQQVTLRCSSQSGHNTVSWYQQALGQGPQFIFQYYREEENGRGNFPPRFSGLQFPNYSSELNVNALELDDSALYLCASSRGQVLSGGELFFGEGSRLTVL.

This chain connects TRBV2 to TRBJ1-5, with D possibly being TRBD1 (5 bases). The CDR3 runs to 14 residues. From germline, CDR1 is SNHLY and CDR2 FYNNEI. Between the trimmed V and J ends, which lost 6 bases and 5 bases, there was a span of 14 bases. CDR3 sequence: CASRARVGDQPQHF. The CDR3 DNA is TGTGCCAGCAGGGCCAGGGTTGGCGATCAGCCCCAGCATTTT. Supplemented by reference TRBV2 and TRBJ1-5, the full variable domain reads EPEVTQTPSHQVTQMGQEVILRCVPISNHLYFYWYRQILGQKVEFLVSFYNNEISEKSEIFDDQFSVERPDGSNFTLKIRSTKLEDSAMYFCASRARVGDQPQHFGDGTRLSIL.

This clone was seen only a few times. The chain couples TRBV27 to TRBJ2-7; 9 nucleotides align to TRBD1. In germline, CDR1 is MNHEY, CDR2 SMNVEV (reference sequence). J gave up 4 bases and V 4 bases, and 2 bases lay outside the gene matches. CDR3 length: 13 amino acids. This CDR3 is CASSSGQGYEQYF. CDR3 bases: TGTGCCAGCAGTTCGGGACAGGGTTACGAGCAGTACTTC.

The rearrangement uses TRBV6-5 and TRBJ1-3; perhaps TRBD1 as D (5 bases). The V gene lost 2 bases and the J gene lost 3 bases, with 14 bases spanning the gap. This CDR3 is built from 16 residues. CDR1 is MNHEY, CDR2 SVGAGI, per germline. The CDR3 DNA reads TGTGCCAGCAGTTACGGTACAGGTTTGGGTGGAAACACCATATATTTT. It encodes CASSYGTGLGGNTIYF.

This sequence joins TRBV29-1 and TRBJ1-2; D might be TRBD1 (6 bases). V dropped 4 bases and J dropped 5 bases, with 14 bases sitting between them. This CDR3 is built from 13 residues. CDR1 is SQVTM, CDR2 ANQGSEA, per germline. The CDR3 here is CSVAPGQEYGYTF. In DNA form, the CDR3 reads TGCAGCGTTGCCCCGGGACAAGAATATGGCTACACCTTC.